The T cell receptor (beta chain) described here comes from a study of CD4 T cells in relation to SARS-CoV-2 and coronaviruses. Study-wide background: TCR beta CDR3s were sequenced after roughly 10-day antigen culture of PBMCs. No peptide or an HIV-1 Nef peptide pool served as negative control.

CD4+ T cells from unexposed donors were obtained before the COVID-19 pandemic (2011-2018). The cells were cultured for 9 to 11 days before CD4+ T cells were isolated. Unexposed-donor CD4+ T cells were probed with SARS-CoV-2 S/N and four cold-coronavirus spikes, cells permitting. As concerns this clone: The antigen remains undetermined.

Trimming took 8 bases from V and 0 from J, leaving 5 bases between them. Germline V lookup: CDR1 GTSNPN, CDR2 SVGIG (reference sequence). The CDR3 runs 11 residues. Method: immunoSEQ multiplex PCR; TCRdb's copy keeps in-frame clones and lacks some. Found here are about 26,000 clones, around 67% of them singletons; the top ten hold 20% to 25%. Sequencing was done on a sample of CD4+ T cells from PBMCs, cultured in vitro. This clonotype was sampled from a human donor in good health. The chain recombines TRBV30 with TRBJ1-3, with D unclear. CDR3 residues: CARGSGNTIYF. DNA for the CDR3: TGTGCCCGAGGCTCTGGAAACACCATATATTTT.